This record covers a single TCR beta chain. The sample holds many counts of this clonotype. It has no known antigen specificity. No per-base quality is available; no much larger clone lies one base away. Trimming removed 6 bases from V and 10 bases from J; the gene matches leave 11 bases unexplained. Reading from cysteine to phenylalanine, the CDR3 counts 16 amino acids. Only the CDR3 part of the read is kept: 48 bases, read in frame from the first base. The sample belongs to a study of T cells in Graves' hyperthyroidism and ophthalmopathy (dated by TCRdb to between 2018 and 2021). At the level of the whole study: Peripheral blood was collected at initial diagnosis, before any treatment. Prospective prediction of ophthalmopathy was tested in an independent validation cohort of approximately 18 hyperthyroidism patients and 15 to 17 patients who later progressed to ophthalmopathy. After blood sampling, hyperthyroidism patients were treated with methimazole at a starting dose of 30 mg daily, and ophthalmopathy patients were treated with high-dose intravenous methylprednisolone. For training and testing, the 95 to 100 patients in the discovery cohort were randomly divided in a 7:3 ratio. The paper reports TCR Vbeta CDR3 sequencing of 140 or so peripheral blood samples: approximately 43 ophthalmopathy, fewer than 80 hyperthyroidism and around 17 progressor patients. In roughly six Graves' hyperthyroidism patients, the study also compared T-cell repertoires from thyroid tissue with T-cell repertoires from blood. To identify distinguishing TCR V-J signatures, a discovery cohort of roughly 100 patients was used, comprising 40 to 45 with Graves' ophthalmopathy and around 57 with stable Graves' hyperthyroidism. The research as a whole found: Most expanded thyroid clonotypes (frequency above 0.001) were also detected in blood, suggesting blood repertoires may reflect thyroid immune responses. A 13 V-J signature model separated ophthalmopathy from stable hyperthyroidism, with 87.88% sensitivity and 81.08% specificity in cross-validation and 80%/75% in testing. During validation, the model predicted progression to ophthalmopathy a median of about 6.3 months ahead of onset, with 60% to 71% sensitivity and roughly 75% specificity. Sample size was not statistically predetermined, and blinding of investigators to group allocation was not performed.

TCR beta CDR3 regions were amplified from RNA transcripts. The first round of RT-PCR for the TCR CDR3 was performed with the HTBI primer set and the Qiagen OneStep RT-PCR kit. A second multiplex PCR round built the libraries, followed by size selection and purification. The libraries were sequenced on an Illumina HiSeq2000 using paired-end 100 bp reads. The original methods were these. SOAPnuke was used to process the raw data, with reads discarded if the reads contained adapters or uncalled bases, had a mean Phred below 15, or lacked an exact constant-primer or identifier match. High-quality paired reads were merged with COPE v1.2.5, and unique nucleotide sequences were defined as clonotypes. Clonotypes were aligned to IMGT TRBV, TRBD and TRBJ reference segments using MiTCR v1.1. Only V-J combinations with frequency above 0.0001, covering about 99% of repertoires, were analysed. The TCS score was defined as the ratio of F50 (clonal expansion) to E x V (chaos), calculated using BLOSUM62-based TCRdist between CDR3 peptides within each V-J. Welch's t-statistics and random forest reduced some 510 V-J features to 10 to 15, which were used in a naive Bayes classifier (R e1071). Clones were called with MiXCR by TCRdb after fastp trimmed the public reads at Q25, and only in-frame beta chains were retained. All rows with the same CDR3 protein become a single entry with the most common DNA and genes. These V and J calls derive from TCRdb rather than the authors' analysis. This sample gives around 490,000 distinct CDR3 sequences in total; 20% of them show up just once. The ten biggest clones cover over 45% of the sample.

Ophthalmopathy patients had moderately to severely active disease, with a Clinical Activity Score of 3 or more, a NOSPECS grade of 4 or more, and a disease duration of less than 3 months. Exclusion was applied to patients with uncontrolled infections, other autoimmune diseases, pregnancy or lactation. Diagnoses relied on clinical symptoms, serum thyroxine and TRAb, thyroid ultrasound and orbital computed tomography. Ficoll-Paque density gradient centrifugation was used to isolate PBMCs from around 10 ml of fresh peripheral blood. Trizol reagent was used to extract total RNA, and RNA quality was then checked on an Agilent 2100 Bioanalyzer.

The sample comprised blood. This receptor was obtained from a man aged 40-49 years with Graves' ophthalmopathy. This receptor chain uses TRBV12-3 or TRBV12-4 and TRBJ2-1, and 14 junction bases match TRBD2. This receptor has the CDR3 CASSPLGLAGAREQFF. The nucleotide sequence is given as TGTGCCAGCAGCCCTTTGGGACTAGCGGGAGCTCGCGAGCAGTTCTTC.